This T cell receptor beta chain was observed in a study of cytomegalovirus exposure and HLA in healthy donors. Trimming at V came to 2 bases and at J to 9 bases, leaving 6 bases not matched to a gene. CDR1 is MNHNY and CDR2 is SVGAGI in the germline V gene (reference sequence). The CDR3 extends over 15 amino acids. Worth noting for this clone: The target antigen is unknown.

Findings and caveats of the study: Productive status was seen about 90% or about 30% of the time for most TCR beta V segments in an earlier analysis. Exclusion applied to some V segments, including TRBV6-2 and TRBV6-3, as they were indistinguishable.

Amplification used 60 Vbeta primers and 13 Jbeta primers. In the authors' workflow: An analysis performed later counted 74 million or so unique TCR beta chains (approximately 11 million of them shared). Sequencing was performed with immunoSEQ multiplex PCR; in TCRdb, only in-frame clones are kept and a portion is missing. That table furnishes V, J and clone size, whereas the DNA furnished D and trimming. The sample yields 200,000 to 250,000 clones, around 80% seen once. The receptor was derived from a woman aged 60 to 75 in good health and CMV-seropositive. This rearrangement joins TRBV6-6 to TRBJ1-6; 8 nucleotides agree with TRBD1. Source material: PBMCs. Written as DNA, the CDR3 is TGTGCCAGCAGTTACATCCAGGGGGCGGGTTCACCCCTCCACTTT. It specifies CASSYIQGAGSPLHF.